Each of the 8 T cell receptor beta chains below was sequenced from the same sample in a study of cytomegalovirus exposure and HLA in healthy donors (dated by TCRdb to the late 2010s). The method was the immunoSEQ multiplex PCR assay. For the multiplex PCR, a mixture combining 60 forward primers for TCR Vbeta segments and 13 reverse primers for TCR Jbeta segments was used. The clones in this table, taken by TCRdb from immuneACCESS, are in-frame only. Not every clone is retained; where verified, under half of the shortfall comes from an unresolved V gene, and the cause of the rest is unknown. The sample yields 90,000 to 150,000 clones; more than 75% were counted once. Approximately 12% of the sample lies in the top ten. Sequenced input: PBMCs. These receptors were taken from a middle-aged woman in good health and CMV-seropositive.

V is TRBV9 and J is TRBJ1-5; 7 nucleotides align to TRBD1. J was trimmed by 5 bases and V by 4 bases; bases with no gene match: 6. The CDR3 runs 14 residues. CDR1 and CDR2 from the germline V gene are SGDLS and YYNGEE. The CDR3 here is CASSPGTAHQPQHF. The DNA of the CDR3 is TGTGCCAGCAGCCCAGGGACAGCCCATCAGCCCCAGCATTTT.

DNA for the CDR3: TGTGCCAGCAGTTACCTGGGGGGGTTTAGCACAGATACGCAGTATTTT. It encodes CASSYLGGFSTDTQYF. The chain couples TRBV6-5 to TRBJ2-3, with 7 nucleotides matching TRBD2. V dropped 2 bases and J dropped 0; count of bases not matched to a gene: 5. This CDR3 contains 16 residues. Germline V lookup: CDR1 MNHEY, CDR2 SVGAGI.

V gene TRBV15 combines with J gene TRBJ1-5; 12 bases align to TRBD1. V lost 0 bases, J lost 2 bases, and 14 bases stayed unmatched. CDR1 LNHNV and CDR2 YYDKDF come from the germline V gene (reference sequence). The CDR3 runs 21 residues. The CDR3 loop reads CATSRDGGGTGGAGCNQPQHF. CDR3 bases: TGTGCCACCAGCAGAGATGGGGGGGGGACAGGGGGCGCAGGGTGCAATCAGCCCCAGCATTTT.

The chain uses TRBV7-9 and TRBJ2-7; 7 positions agree with TRBD1. The CDR3 is 15 residues long. Germline V gene lookup returns CDR1 SEHNR and CDR2 FQNEAQ (reference sequence). With V trimmed by 1 base and J by 2 bases, 5 bases remained unmatched. The CDR3 nucleotides are TGTGCCAGCAGCTTAGGTCCAGGGGGAACCTACGAGCAGTACTTC. It yields the protein CASSLGPGGTYEQYF.

This chain joins TRBV30 and TRBJ1-1, with 7 bases aligning to TRBD1. The CDR3 loop spans 12 amino acids. CDR1 and CDR2 (germline): GTSNPN, SVGIG (reference sequence). CDR3 protein: CAGDRLNTEAFF. In DNA form, the CDR3 reads TGTGCAGGGGACAGACTGAACACTGAAGCTTTCTTT.

The V and J genes are TRBV6-6 and TRBJ1-5; 7 nucleotides match TRBD1. The CDR3 extends over 14 amino acids. The germline V gene has CDR1 MNHNY and CDR2 SVGAGI (reference sequence). With V trimmed by 5 bases and J by 9 bases, 10 bases remained unmatched. CDR3 nucleotides: TGTGCCAGCAGTACCGGACAGGCCGGAGGGCCCCAGCATTTT. Amino acid sequence: CASSTGQAGGPQHF.

The chain uses TRBV13 and TRBJ2-1, with 9 nucleotides matching TRBD1. Germline loops: CDR1 PRHDT, CDR2 FYEKMQ (reference sequence). V lost 5 bases to trimming and J lost 11 bases; unmatched junction nucleotides: 7. CDR3 length: 13 residues. Here the CDR3 DNA reads TGTGCCAGCAGCCCCCCGGACAGGGGCCAGCAGTTCTTC. Its protein product is CASSPPDRGQQFF.

Remarks on this clone: The same CDR3 also results from other DNA sequences found in this sample. V is TRBV5-1 and J is TRBJ2-3; no clear D gene. Trimming took 5 bases from V and 0 from J, leaving 4 bases between them. Per germline, CDR1 SGHRS and CDR2 YFSETQ. CDR3 length: 12 amino acids. CDR3 residues: CASRSSTDTQYF. As DNA, the CDR3 is TGCGCCAGCAGATCTAGCACAGATACGCAGTATTTT.